This is a list of T cell receptor beta chains from one sample in a study of blood T cell repertoires in COVID-19. Assay: immunoSEQ multiplex PCR; the TCRdb copy retains only in-frame clones and omits some. The sample lists a few hundred thousand clones, 85% to 90% seen once, with 6.2% in the top ten. Input material: peripheral blood. Receptors originate from a man aged 55-75 years with acute or convalescent COVID-19. Each CDR3 is given with its conserved first and last residue. Fields, in order: V gene, J gene, clone size, D gene, CDR3 DNA, CDR3 protein. D genes are given only for firm matches. Clone size, where shown, is once, few, many, or a class for clones that have expanded.

>TRBV5-1|TRBJ2-3|once|NA
TGCGCCAGCAGCGAGTTTGATACGCAGTATTTT
CASSEFDTQYF
>TRBV5-5|TRBJ2-7|NA|TRBD1
TGTGCCAGCAGCTCCTCCGGGACAGGAGCCTACGAGCAGTACTTC
CASSSSGTGAYEQYF
>TRBV7-3|TRBJ2-5|NA|NA
TGTGCCAGCAGCTTAACGTTTGGCAATCAAGAGACCCAGTACTTC
CASSLTFGNQETQYF
>TRBV6-5|TRBJ1-1|NA|NA
TGTGCCAGCACCAGAGCCGGGACACCGAACACTGAAGCTTTCTTT
CASTRAGTPNTEAFF
>TRBV4-1|TRBJ2-7|NA|NA
TGCGCCAGCAGCCAAGATCAAGCTGCCCTCTACGAGCAGTACTTC
CASSQDQAALYEQYF
>TRBV23-1|TRBJ1-1|NA|NA
TGCGCCAGCAGTCAATCACCCAGGGAGGGGATCGACACTGAAGCTTTCTTT
CASSQSPREGIDTEAFF
>TRBV28|TRBJ2-1|NA|NA
TGTGCCAGCATCCCCGGCGGCTCCTACAATGAGCAGTTCTTC
CASIPGGSYNEQFF
>TRBV28|TRBJ1-2|NA|TRBD1
TGTGCCAGCAGTCCCCGACAGGGTTATGGCTACACCTTC
CASSPRQGYGYTF
>TRBV19|TRBJ1-5|NA|TRBD1
TGTGCCAGTAGTATCCGCCGGGACAGACAGAGCAATCAGCCCCAGCATTTT
CASSIRRDRQSNQPQHF
>TRBV27|TRBJ1-1|NA|NA
TGTGCCAGCAGTTCCCGGAGGATGAACACTGAAGCTTTCTTT
CASSSRRMNTEAFF
>TRBV5-4|TRBJ1-2|NA|TRBD1
TGTGCCAGCAGCTGGGGGGACAGGGAGAACGGCTACACCTTC
CASSWGDRENGYTF
>TRBV29-1|TRBJ1-2|NA|NA
TGCAGCGTTGAAGAGGGGAGGGTGTTTGGCTATGGCTACACCTTC
CSVEEGRVFGYGYTF
>TRBV5-5|TRBJ1-4|once|NA
TGTGCCAGCAGCTCGACAGGAGGAATGGTTGAAAAACTGTTTTTT
CASSSTGGMVEKLFF
>TRBV4-3|TRBJ2-5|NA|TRBD2
TGCGCCAGCAGCCAAATTCTAGCGGGCGAAGAGACCCAGTACTTC
CASSQILAGEETQYF
>TRBV11-2|TRBJ1-4|NA|NA
TGTGCCAGCAGCTTAGAAACCAGGGCCCTGTTTTTT
CASSLETRALFF
>TRBV6-1|TRBJ2-2|NA|NA
TGTGCCAGCAGTGAAGTGAGGGATGCGCAGCTGTTTTTT
CASSEVRDAQLFF